This TCR beta chain is drawn from a study of blood T cell repertoires in COVID-19. Overall study context: The origin of the acute and convalescent COVID-19 samples was the United States, Italy and Spain. PBMCs, B-cell-depleted T cells, or T cells provided the cDNA or gDNA that made up the material.

The CDR3 sequence is 16 residues long. V lost 4 bases and J lost 2; bases outside the gene matches: 9. The germline CDR1 and CDR2 sequences are MNHNS and SASEGT. In the authors' workflow: Amplification of reference gene primers was used by the study to estimate nucleated cell counts. The method was immunoSEQ multiplex PCR; TCRdb's version includes in-frame clones alone and lacks a portion of them. V, J and clone size derive from that table, while D and trimming were established from the DNA sequence. The sample lists about 200,000 clones, around 90% occurring once. This chain uses TRBV6-1 with TRBJ2-5; the match to TRBD2 covers 8 bases. The TCR sequence derives from a man between 60 and 75 years old with acute or convalescent COVID-19. The sequencing input was peripheral blood. The CDR3 coding sequence is TGTGCCAGCAGTGGAGGGGCTAGCGGGCTACAAGAGACCCAGTACTTC. Its protein is CASSGGASGLQETQYF.